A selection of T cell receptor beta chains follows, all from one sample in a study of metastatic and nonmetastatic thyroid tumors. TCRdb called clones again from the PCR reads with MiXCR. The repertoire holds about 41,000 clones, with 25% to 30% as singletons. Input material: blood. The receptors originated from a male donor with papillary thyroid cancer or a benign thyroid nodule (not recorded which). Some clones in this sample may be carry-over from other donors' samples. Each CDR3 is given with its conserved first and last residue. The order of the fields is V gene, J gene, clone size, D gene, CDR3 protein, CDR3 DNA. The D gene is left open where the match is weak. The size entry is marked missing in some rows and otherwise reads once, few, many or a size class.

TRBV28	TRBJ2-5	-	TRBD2	CASSRESRLADQTRETQYF	TGTGCCAGCAGTAGGGAGTCCCGACTAGCGGATCAAACGAGAGAGACCCAGTACTTC
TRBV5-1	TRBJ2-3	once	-	CASSLVGSRTPTDTQYF	TGCGCCAGCAGCTTGGTCGGCTCCCGAACACCCACAGATACGCAGTATTTT
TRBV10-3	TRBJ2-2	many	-	CAISVERNTGELFF	TGTGCCATCAGTGTTGAACGGAACACCGGGGAGCTGTTTTTT
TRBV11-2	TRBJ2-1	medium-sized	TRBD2	CASSLAGGNNEQFF	TGTGCCAGCAGCTTAGCGGGAGGGAACAATGAGCAGTTCTTC
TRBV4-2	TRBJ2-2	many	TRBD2	CASSKEGVAGNTGELFF	TGTGCCAGCAGCAAGGAGGGAGTAGCGGGGAACACCGGGGAGCTGTTTTTT
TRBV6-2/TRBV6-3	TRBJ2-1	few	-	CASSYSKSKNEQFF	TGTGCCAGCAGTTACTCGAAGAGTAAGAATGAGCAGTTCTTC
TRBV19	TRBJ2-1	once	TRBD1	CASSLTGGEHFF	TGTGCCAGTAGTCTGACAGGGGGTGAGCATTTCTTC
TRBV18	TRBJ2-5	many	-	CASLGQNSQETQYF	TGTGCCAGCCTCGGACAGAACTCCCAAGAGACCCAGTACTTC
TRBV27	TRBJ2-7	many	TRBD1	CASRDRDEQYF	TGTGCCAGCAGGGACAGGGACGAGCAGTACTTC
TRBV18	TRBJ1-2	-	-	CASSPGTDIYGYTF	TGTGCCAGCTCACCTGGGACGGACATCTATGGCTACACCTTC
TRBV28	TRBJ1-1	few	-	CASTAWGGGTEAFF	TGTGCCAGCACCGCATGGGGGGGAGGGACTGAAGCTTTCTTT
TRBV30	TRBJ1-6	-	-	CAWSVPGARSPLHF	TGTGCCTGGAGTGTACCGGGGGCTCGCTCACCCCTCCACTTT
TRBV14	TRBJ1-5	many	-	CASSQGSFRPQHF	TGTGCCAGCAGCCAAGGTTCCTTTCGGCCCCAGCATTTT
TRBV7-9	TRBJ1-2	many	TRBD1	CASTPGQANYGYTF	TGTGCCAGCACCCCCGGACAGGCTAACTATGGCTACACCTTC
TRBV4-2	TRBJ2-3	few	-	CASSQPISGLSTDTQYF	TGTGCCAGCAGCCAACCTATCTCCGGTCTGAGCACAGATACGCAGTATTTT
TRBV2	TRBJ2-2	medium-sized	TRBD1	CASSFDRGTGELFF	TGTGCCAGCAGTTTCGACAGGGGCACCGGGGAGCTGTTTTTT
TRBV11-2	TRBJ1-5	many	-	CASSLEFSSYSNQPQHF	TGTGCCAGCAGCTTAGAATTTTCCAGTTATAGCAATCAGCCCCAGCATTTT
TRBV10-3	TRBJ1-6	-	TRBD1	CAISVVQGSSPLHF	TGTGCCATCAGTGTGGTACAGGGGAGTTCACCCCTCCACTTT
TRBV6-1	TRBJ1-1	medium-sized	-	CASSEARATGTEAFF	TGTGCCAGCAGTGAAGCGCGGGCAACGGGCACTGAAGCTTTCTTT
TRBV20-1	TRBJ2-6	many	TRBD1	CSASLADREWAGANVLTF	TGCAGTGCTAGTCTGGCAGACAGGGAATGGGCTGGGGCCAACGTCCTGACTTTC
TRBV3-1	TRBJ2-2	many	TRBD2	CASSLEGTSGPRAGELFF	TGTGCCAGCAGCCTAGAAGGGACTAGCGGGCCTCGGGCCGGGGAGCTGTTTTTT
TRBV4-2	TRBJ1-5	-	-	CASSQDSGGGQPQHF	TGTGCCAGCAGCCAAGATTCGGGGGGAGGTCAGCCCCAGCATTTT
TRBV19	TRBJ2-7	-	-	CASTASGKGSSYEQYF	TGTGCCAGTACCGCATCCGGGAAAGGGAGCTCCTACGAGCAGTACTTC
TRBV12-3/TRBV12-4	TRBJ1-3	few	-	CASSSGSGNTIYF	TGTGCCAGCAGCTCAGGGTCTGGAAACACCATATATTTT
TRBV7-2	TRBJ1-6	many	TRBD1	CASSFGSPTGGYYNSPLHF	TGTGCCAGCAGCTTTGGTTCACCTACAGGGGGCTACTATAATTCACCCCTCCACTTT
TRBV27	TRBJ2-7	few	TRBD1	CASRDRDYEQYF	TGTGCCAGCAGGGACAGGGACTACGAGCAGTACTTC
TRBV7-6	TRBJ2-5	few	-	CASSTGETKYF	TGTGCCAGCAGCACTGGTGAGACCAAGTACTTC
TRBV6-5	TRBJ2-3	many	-	CASSYSTGRPDTQYF	TGTGCCAGCAGTTACTCGACGGGACGTCCAGATACGCAGTATTTT
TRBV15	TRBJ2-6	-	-	CATTTGCSWANVLTF	TGTGCCACGACTACAGGGTGCTCTTGGGCCAACGTCCTGACTTTC
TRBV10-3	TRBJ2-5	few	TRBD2	CATVSGGRETQYF	TGTGCCACCGTCTCCGGGGGGAGAGAGACCCAGTACTTC
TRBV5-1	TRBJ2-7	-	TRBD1	CASSLDPGTGYVQYF	TGCGCCAGCAGCTTGGATCCCGGGACAGGGTACGTGCAGTACTTC
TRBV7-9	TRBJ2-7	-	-	CASSFTRESYEQYF	TGTGCCAGCAGCTTTACTAGAGAATCCTACGAGCAGTACTTC
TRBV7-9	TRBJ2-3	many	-	CASSAPSTDTQYF	TGTGCCAGCAGCGCCCCCAGCACAGATACGCAGTATTTT
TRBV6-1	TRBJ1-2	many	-	CASTDPGWREGYTF	TGTGCCAGCACCGATCCGGGGTGGCGGGAGGGCTACACCTTC
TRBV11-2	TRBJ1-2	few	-	CASSSGLGESNYGYTF	TGTGCCAGCAGCTCGGGTCTAGGGGAATCTAACTATGGCTACACCTTC
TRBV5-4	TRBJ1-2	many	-	CASSPQGVGGYTF	TGTGCCAGCAGCCCTCAGGGAGTCGGAGGCTACACCTTC
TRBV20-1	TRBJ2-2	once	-	CSAREAGGRNTGELVF	TGCAGTGCTAGAGAAGCCGGGGGCCGGAACACCGGGGAGCTGGTTTTT
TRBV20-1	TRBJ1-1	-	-	CSARDGQETEAFF	TGCAGTGCTAGAGACGGGCAGGAGACTGAAGCTTTCTTT
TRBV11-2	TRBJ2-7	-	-	CASSLRGGERIHEQYF	TGTGCCAGCAGCCTCAGAGGCGGAGAAAGGATCCACGAGCAGTACTTC
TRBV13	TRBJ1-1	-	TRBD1	CASSRYATVGDRGNTEAFF	TGTGCCAGCAGCCGTTATGCTACAGTTGGGGACAGGGGGAACACTGAAGCTTTCTTT
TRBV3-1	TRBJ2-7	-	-	CASSQGIYEQYF	TGTGCCAGCAGCCAAGGTATTTACGAGCAGTACTTC
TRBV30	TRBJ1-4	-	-	CAWSRQVGEKLFF	TGTGCCTGGAGTAGACAGGTCGGCGAAAAACTGTTTTTT
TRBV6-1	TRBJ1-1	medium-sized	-	CASSEKGGARTEAFF	TGTGCCAGCAGTGAAAAAGGTGGGGCGAGAACTGAAGCTTTCTTT
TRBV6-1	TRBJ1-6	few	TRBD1	CASSDGTGNNSPLHF	TGTGCCAGCAGTGACGGGACAGGGAACAATTCACCCCTCCACTTT
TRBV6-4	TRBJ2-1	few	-	CASSELRHNGQFF	TGTGCCAGCAGTGAACTCAGACACAATGGGCAGTTCTTC
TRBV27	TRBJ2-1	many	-	CASRPGEIYNEQFF	TGTGCCAGCAGACCAGGGGAGATTTACAATGAGCAGTTCTTC
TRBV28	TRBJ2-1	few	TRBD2	CASSLWGTSGSNEQFF	TGTGCCAGCAGTTTATGGGGTACTAGCGGGAGTAATGAGCAGTTCTTC
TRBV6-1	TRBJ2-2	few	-	CASNKKWVRGNGELFF	TGTGCCAGCAACAAAAAGTGGGTTAGGGGAAACGGGGAGCTGTTTTTT
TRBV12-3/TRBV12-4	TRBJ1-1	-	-	CASIGPGQSWKAFF	TGTGCCAGCATCGGGCCGGGGCAGTCATGGAAAGCTTTCTTT
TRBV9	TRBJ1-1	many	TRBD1	CASSVGVDRGEAFF	TGTGCCAGCAGCGTAGGAGTCGACAGGGGGGAAGCTTTCTTT
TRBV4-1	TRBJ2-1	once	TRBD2	CASSHLGLVSYNEQFF	TGCGCCAGCAGCCACTTAGGACTAGTCTCCTACAATGAGCAGTTCTTC
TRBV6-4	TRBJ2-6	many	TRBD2	CASSASGGSGANVLTF	TGTGCCAGCAGTGCTAGCGGGGGCTCTGGGGCCAACGTCCTGACTTTC
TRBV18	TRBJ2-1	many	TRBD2	CASSITSGGRSYNEQFF	TGTGCCAGCTCAATAACTAGCGGGGGACGCTCCTACAATGAGCAGTTCTTC
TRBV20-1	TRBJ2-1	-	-	CSARERVSYNEQFF	TGCAGTGCTAGAGAGCGGGTATCTTACAATGAGCAGTTCTTC
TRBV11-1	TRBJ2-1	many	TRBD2	CASSLTSGAYYNEQFF	TGTGCCAGCAGCTTAACTAGCGGGGCCTACTACAATGAGCAGTTCTTC
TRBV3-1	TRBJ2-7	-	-	CASSFPAQGQQYF	TGTGCCAGCAGCTTCCCGGCACAGGGCCAGCAGTACTTC
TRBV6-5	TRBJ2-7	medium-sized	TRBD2	CASSYSSLSVAGSYEQYF	TGTGCCAGCAGTTACTCGAGTCTTTCGGTAGCGGGCAGCTACGAGCAGTACTTC